This T cell receptor beta chain was identified in a study of cytomegalovirus exposure and HLA in healthy donors. Overall study context: Earlier sequencing of 150 million to 200 million T cells yielded fewer than 140 million unique TCR beta sequences. Overall study findings and caveats: The authors enumerated over 150 TCR beta chains as linked to cytomegalovirus.

A few counts support this clone. Its antigen is as yet unknown. The PCR contained 60 Vbeta and 13 Jbeta primers. The protocol was immunoSEQ multiplex PCR, while the TCRdb copy is restricted to in-frame clones and leaves out a portion. The table includes some 78,000 clones, 75% to 85% detected once. Germline loops: CDR1 MNHEY, CDR2 SMNVEV (reference sequence). The CDR3 loop spans 15 amino acids. The V end lost 8 bases, the J end lost 0 bases, and 17 bases lay between the germline ends. The genes are TRBV27 and TRBJ2-7; D remains ambiguous. The sample consisted of PBMCs. The clonotype originates from a man aged 50 to 60 in good health and CMV-seropositive. The CDR3 region is CASRLGPLSSYEQYF. The CDR3, as DNA: TGTGCCAGCCGCCTAGGTCCCCTAAGCTCCTACGAGCAGTACTTC.